Shown below are 26 T cell receptor beta chains from a single sample sequenced in a study of cytomegalovirus exposure and HLA in healthy donors (dated 2017 in TCRdb). Library method: the immunoSEQ multiplex PCR assay. The multiplex PCR relied on a mix of 60 forward primers for TCR Vbeta segments and 13 reverse primers for TCR Jbeta segments. In its TCRdb copy, this immuneACCESS table keeps in-frame sequences only and misses some clones. Where compared with another copy, unresolved V genes explain less than half of these, and the others have no known cause. This sample comprises 200,000 to 250,000 clones, around 79% of them detected only once. Clones ranked in the top ten supply around 1.8% of the sample. Sequenced: PBMCs. The receptors stem from a man between 18 and 35 years old in good health and CMV-seronegative.

V and J are TRBV7-2 and TRBJ2-1; 7 bases line up with TRBD2. CDR1 SGHTA and CDR2 FQGNSA come from the germline V gene. The CDR3 is made up of 16 amino acids. The V segment lost 5 bases and the J segment 5 bases; nucleotides outside the gene matches: 12. The CDR3 spells CASSPRGASGNNEQFF. The CDR3 DNA sequence: TGTGCCAGCAGCCCGCGCGGGGCTAGCGGTAACAATGAGCAGTTCTTC. Together with reference TRBV7-2 and TRBJ2-1, the CDR3 gives the full variable domain: GAGVSQSPSNKVTEKGKDVELRCDPISGHTALYWYRQSLGQGLEFLIYFQGNSAPDKSGLPSDRFSAERTGGSVSTLTIQRTQQEDSAVYLCASSPRGASGNNEQFFGPGTRLTVL.

The J gene is TRBJ1-1, the V gene TRBV6-5, with D possibly being TRBD1 (6 bases). V lost 6 bases and J 4 bases, leaving 18 bases between the germline ends. CDR3 length: 15 residues. Germline V CDR1 and CDR2: MNHEY, SVGAGI. The DNA of the CDR3 is TGTGCCAGCAGCAAACAACCAGGGGAGAGCACTGAAGCTTTCTTT. Protein product: CASSKQPGESTEAFF.

V and J are TRBV11-2 and TRBJ2-7, with 8 bases that match TRBD1. CDR1 and CDR2 (germline): SGHAT, FQNNGV. CDR3 length: 15 residues. After removal of 3 bases from V and 4 bases from J, the junction contained 8 bases not matched to a gene. The CDR3 spells CASSLGQADLYEQYF. CDR3 nucleotides: TGTGCCAGCAGCTTGGGACAGGCGGATTTGTACGAGCAGTACTTC.

This chain connects TRBV7-3 to TRBJ2-3; D is perhaps TRBD2 (6 bases). Deletions cut 5 bases from V and 6 bases from J, with 12 bases between. This CDR3 comprises 13 residues. Looked up from germline, CDR1 is SGHTA and CDR2 is FQGTGA. Here the CDR3 DNA reads TGTGCCAGCAGCCTCGGGACTCCGGATACGCAGTATTTT. The encoded protein is CASSLGTPDTQYF.

This clone was seen more than once but under ten times. The chain has TRBV7-2 and TRBJ1-4, with D perhaps matching TRBD1 (5 bases). Germline V gene data show CDR1 as SGHTA and CDR2 as FQGNSA. The CDR3 is 15 amino acids. V lost 4 bases, J lost 0 bases, and 9 bases lay in between. The CDR3 DNA is TGTGCCAGCAGCTATCAGGGTACAACTAATGAAAAACTGTTTTTT. It translates to CASSYQGTTNEKLFF.

This chain connects TRBV2 to TRBJ2-1, with TRBD2 matching over 7 bases. In germline, CDR1 is SNHLY, CDR2 FYNNEI. V gave up 6 bases and J gave up 4 bases; unmatched junction bases: 12. The CDR3 extends over 16 amino acids. CDR3 in DNA: TGTGCCAGCAGGAGGATAGCGGGTGTAGGGTACAATGAGCAGTTCTTC. It is translated as CASRRIAGVGYNEQFF.

The J gene is TRBJ2-3, the V gene TRBV29-1; 8 bases match TRBD1. This CDR3 has 12 amino acids. Unmatched junction bases numbered 3, after V lost 7 bases and J lost 3 bases. Germline V CDR1 and CDR2: SQVTM, ANQGSEA. The CDR3 sequence is CSAQGGTDTQYF. CDR3 in DNA: TGCAGCGCACAGGGGGGAACAGATACGCAGTATTTT.

The V call is TRBV11-1, the J call TRBJ2-6; D perhaps matches TRBD2 (6 bases). The CDR3 contains 15 residues. The germline V and J ends were trimmed by 5 bases and 1 base, with 9 bases remaining between them. The germline CDR1 and CDR2 sequences are SGHAT and FQDESV (reference sequence). CDR3 DNA: TGTGCCAGCAGCCCGCGGGGATCTGGGGCCAACGTCCTGACTTTC. It translates to CASSPRGSGANVLTF.

The genes are TRBV19 and TRBJ2-7, with no clear D. The germline CDR1 and CDR2 sequences are LNHDA and SQIVND (reference sequence). V was cut by 3 bases and J by 2 bases, with 11 bases left in between. The CDR3 consists of 14 residues. The CDR3 bases are TGTGCCAGTAGTATGGGCGACGGTGCCTACGAGCAGTACTTC. It translates to CASSMGDGAYEQYF.

J is TRBJ2-3 and V is TRBV2, with 11 bases that match TRBD1. This CDR3 is built from 15 residues. Trimming removed 5 bases from V and 6 bases from J; junction bases left unmatched: 7. CDR1 SNHLY and CDR2 FYNNEI come from the germline V gene. The CDR3 region is CASSPGQGGPDTQYF. CDR3 DNA sequence: TGTGCCAGCAGTCCGGGACAGGGGGGACCCGATACGCAGTATTTT.

This clone was counted between two and nine times. The rearrangement uses TRBV6-5 and TRBJ1-6; D unresolved. Germline CDR1 MNHEY, CDR2 SVGAGI. The CDR3 sequence is 14 residues long. The V gene lost 6 bases and the J gene lost 8 bases, with 14 bases spanning the gap. DNA for the CDR3: TGTGCCAGCAGGGCGGGATCTGGTCATTCACCCCTCCACTTT. It translates to CASRAGSGHSPLHF.

V gene TRBV11-3 combines with J gene TRBJ2-1; 7 nucleotides match TRBD1. The germline V gene encodes CDR1 SGHNT and CDR2 YENEEA. V lost 5 bases and J lost 9; bases outside the gene matches: 1. The CDR3 has 11 residues. CDR3 in DNA: TGTGCCAGCAGCCGGGACAGTGAGCAGTTCTTC. This sequence encodes CASSRDSEQFF.

This clone occurred a few times. The CDR3 DNA is TGTGCCAGCGGTTCGGGGGACTTTTCCTACGAGCAGTACTTC. This gives the protein CASGSGDFSYEQYF. The chain recombines TRBV7-6 with TRBJ2-7, with a possible D match to TRBD2 (6 bases). This CDR3 contains 14 residues. V was clipped by 8 bases and J by 1 base, with 15 bases between them. Germline lookup yields CDR1 SGHVS and CDR2 FNYEAQ.

The chain has TRBV19 and TRBJ2-1; 7 bases fit TRBD1. The J segment lost 6 bases and the V segment lost 6 bases, leaving 5 bases of the junction unmatched. Germline V lookup: CDR1 LNHDA, CDR2 SQIVND (reference sequence). The CDR3 sequence is 13 residues long. The CDR3 nucleotides are TGTGCCAGTAGGGGCAGGGGGTTCAATGAGCAGTTCTTC. Encoded protein: CASRGRGFNEQFF.

The rearrangement links TRBV15 to TRBJ1-1; tentative D call: TRBD1 (5 bases). Deletions cut 6 bases from V and 3 bases from J, with 11 bases between. The CDR3 contains 13 residues. CDR1 and CDR2 from the germline V gene are LNHNV and YYDKDF (reference sequence). For the CDR3, the DNA is TGTGCCACCAGGCAGGGTGGGGACACTGAAGCTTTCTTT. It translates to CATRQGGDTEAFF.

This chain uses TRBV5-6 with TRBJ1-2; 7 bases agree with TRBD1. The CDR3 has 14 residues. V gave up 4 bases and J gave up 3 bases; unmatched junction bases: 6. Germline V lookup: CDR1 SGHDT, CDR2 YYEEEE. Here the CDR3 reads CASSQDRLYYGYTF. DNA for the CDR3: TGTGCCAGCAGCCAGGACAGGTTATACTATGGCTACACCTTC.

This clone turned up a few times. The gene calls are TRBV11-3 and TRBJ2-7, with D perhaps TRBD2 (6 bases). V lost 5 bases and J lost 4, with 15 bases in between. CDR3 length equals 14 residues. Germline CDR1 SGHNT, CDR2 YENEEA. The DNA for the CDR3 is TGTGCCAGCAGCGGGGCGGGGAAGGCATACGAGCAGTACTTC. Translated: CASSGAGKAYEQYF.

The chain joins TRBV9 to TRBJ2-2; 9 nucleotides match TRBD1. This CDR3 has 15 amino acids. Germline CDR1 reads SGDLS; CDR2 reads YYNGEE. V lost 4 bases to trimming and J lost 2 bases; unmatched junction nucleotides: 3. CDR3 DNA: TGTGCCAGCAGCCGACAGGGGGTAAACACCGGGGAGCTGTTTTTT. Residues: CASSRQGVNTGELFF.

J is TRBJ1-2 and V is TRBV30; no clear D. V lost 3 bases and J 1 base, leaving 12 bases between the germline ends. CDR1 is GTSNPN, CDR2 SVGIG, per germline (reference sequence). This CDR3 is built from 14 residues. This CDR3 reads CAWRRDRGNYGYTF. The CDR3 DNA reads TGTGCCTGGAGACGTGACCGGGGTAACTATGGCTACACCTTC.

The chain carries TRBV28 and TRBJ2-3, with a tentative D call TRBD1 (6 bases). This CDR3 region has 15 residues. V lost 6 bases and J 0 bases, leaving 13 bases between the germline ends. CDR1 and CDR2 (germline): MDHEN, SYDVKM. The CDR3 DNA reads TGTGCCAGCAGCTCCTCAGGACAGAGCACAGATACGCAGTATTTT. Its protein is CASSSSGQSTDTQYF.

The chain is built from TRBV5-4 and TRBJ2-2, with TRBD2 matching 11 bases. This CDR3 region has 16 residues. Germline V gene sequence: CDR1 SGHNT, CDR2 YYREEE (reference sequence). With V trimmed by 6 bases and J by 6 bases, 10 bases remained unmatched. CDR3 DNA: TGTGCCAGCACCTTAGCGGGGGGGCCCTCGGCCGGGGAGCTGTTTTTT. Protein sequence: CASTLAGGPSAGELFF.

This chain uses TRBV15 with TRBJ1-4; D unclear. From germline, CDR1 is LNHNV and CDR2 YYDKDF (reference sequence). The CDR3 consists of 15 residues. V was shortened by 0 bases and J by 5 bases, with 10 bases between the two germline ends. The DNA for the CDR3 is TGTGCCACCAGCAGAGATCCGCGAGGGAATGAAAAACTGTTTTTT. Protein sequence: CATSRDPRGNEKLFF. The whole variable domain, remainder taken from reference TRBV15 and TRBJ1-4, is DAMVIQNPRYQVTQFGKPVTLSCSQTLNHNVMYWYQQKSSQAPKLLFHYYDKDFNNEADTPDNFQSRRPNTSFCFLDIRSPGLGDTAMYLCATSRDPRGNEKLFFGSGTQLSVL.

The V call is TRBV18, the J call TRBJ2-3; D remains ambiguous. Germline values: CDR1 KGHSH, CDR2 LQKENI. This CDR3 region has 12 residues. Trimming removed 3 bases at V and 2 bases at J, with 3 bases between. The CDR3, as DNA: TGTGCCAGCTCACCGTACACAGATACGCAGTATTTT. This gives the protein CASSPYTDTQYF.

The chain carries TRBV4-3 and TRBJ2-5, with 10 bases that match TRBD2. After removal of 2 bases from V and 5 bases from J, the junction contained 5 bases not matched to a gene. The germline gives CDR1 LGHNA, CDR2 YSLEER. This CDR3 is built from 15 residues. CDR3 region: CASSQLAGAGETQYF. CDR3 DNA sequence: TGCGCCAGCAGCCAACTAGCGGGGGCGGGGGAGACCCAGTACTTC.

The chain has TRBV4-3 and TRBJ2-7, with 8 bases that match TRBD2. V lost 4 bases and J lost 5; bases outside the gene matches: 7. The CDR3 loop spans 14 amino acids. Germline CDR1 reads LGHNA; CDR2 reads YSLEER. The CDR3 loop reads CASSPIAGIDEQYF. The CDR3 DNA reads TGCGCCAGCAGCCCCATAGCGGGGATCGACGAGCAGTACTTC.

The chain joins TRBV4-2 to TRBJ1-1, with 9 bases identical to TRBD1. The germline V gene has CDR1 LGHNA and CDR2 YNFKEQ. V shed 4 bases and J 4 bases; nucleotides not matched to a gene: 4. CDR3 length: 14 residues. The CDR3 region has the DNA TGTGCCAGCAGCCGGGGGACAGGGACCACTGAAGCTTTCTTT. It encodes CASSRGTGTTEAFF.